Below, 29 T cell receptor beta chains from the same sample are listed, as sequenced in a study of blood T cells in healthy people across ages. Primers used in a second PCR of roughly 7 to 12 cycles were a sample-barcoded 5' primer and a J-beta primer mix. TCRdb re-called the 5' RACE reads through MiXCR, storing one row per CDR3 protein. Of over a million distinct CDR3 sequences detected, under 45% appear once; the ten largest clones hold approximately 17%. The sample was blood. These receptors were collected from a woman aged 55-69 years in good health.

The genes are TRBV5-1 and TRBJ2-3; perhaps TRBD2 as D (6 bases). The V gene's germline CDR1 is SGHRS and CDR2 YFSETQ. Trimming removed 1 base from V and 6 bases from J, with 12 bases in between. This CDR3 comprises 14 residues. CDR3: CASSLTSSPDTQYF. For the CDR3, the DNA is TGCGCCAGCAGCTTGACTAGCTCCCCGGATACGCAGTATTTT.

This clonotype has only a few counts. The genes are TRBV12-3 or TRBV12-4 and TRBJ1-6; D possibly corresponds to TRBD1 (6 bases). V was shortened by 5 bases and J by 6 bases, with 14 bases between the two germline ends. This CDR3 has 15 residues. Here the CDR3 DNA reads TGTGCCAGCAGTCGACAGGCCTCGCGTAATTCACCCCTCCACTTT. Protein sequence: CASSRQASRNSPLHF.

Only a few counts were recorded for this clonotype. V usage is TRBV6-6 and J usage is TRBJ1-5; D may be TRBD1 (5 bases). V shed 2 bases and J shed 2 bases, with 10 bases lying between them. Germline assignment: CDR1 MNHNY and CDR2 SVGAGI (reference sequence). This CDR3 is built from 15 residues. In DNA form, the CDR3 reads TGTGCCAGCAGTTACGGGAGGGGTGGCAATCAGCCCCAGCATTTT. The encoded protein is CASSYGRGGNQPQHF.

The rearrangement links TRBV10-3 to TRBJ2-1; 9 positions match TRBD2. With V trimmed by 0 bases and J by 0 bases, 9 bases remained unmatched. Germline V gene data show CDR1 as ENHRY and CDR2 as SYGVKD. The CDR3 runs 19 residues. The CDR3 protein is CAISESISGRASSYNEQFF. The CDR3, as DNA: TGTGCCATCAGTGAGTCGATTAGCGGGAGAGCGAGCTCCTACAATGAGCAGTTCTTC.

Regarding this clonotype: A much larger clone is a single base away; this may be a read error. V and J are TRBV28 and TRBJ2-1, with TRBD1 as a possible D gene (7 bases). Germline V gene lookup returns CDR1 MDHEN and CDR2 SYDVKM. This CDR3 is built from 14 residues. V gave up 5 bases and J gave up 8 bases, with 16 bases separating them. The CDR3 loop is CASSAGQLVDEQFF. In DNA form, the CDR3 reads TGTGCCAGCAGTGCGGGACAGTTGGTCGATGAGCAGTTCTTC.

The rearrangement joins TRBV10-3 to TRBJ2-1; TRBD2 agrees at 10 bases. With V trimmed by 2 bases and J by 8 bases, 9 bases remained unmatched. The CDR3 extends over 16 amino acids. The germline gives CDR1 ENHRY, CDR2 SYGVKD. The CDR3 nucleotides read TGTGCCATCAGTGAGCCTACTAGCGGGAATGACGATGAGCAGTTCTTC. It codes for CAISEPTSGNDDEQFF.

This clonotype was detected once. This chain connects TRBV20-1 to TRBJ2-1; 10 nucleotides agree with TRBD2. CDR1 is DFQATT, CDR2 SNEGSKA, per germline (reference sequence). Unmatched junction bases numbered 7, after V lost 0 bases and J lost 8 bases. This CDR3 comprises 15 residues. CDR3 region: CSARDLSGGVDEQFF. The CDR3 coding sequence is TGCAGTGCTAGAGATCTCAGCGGGGGGGTTGATGAGCAGTTCTTC.

This clonotype appeared many times. The chain couples TRBV4-1 to TRBJ1-5; 8 bases fit TRBD1. With 8 bases clipped from V and 6 bases from J, the junction kept 15 bases outside the gene matches. The germline V gene has CDR1 MGHRA and CDR2 YSYEKL. This CDR3 contains 16 residues. The CDR3 loop reads CASAGQGVGYGQPQHF. The CDR3 DNA sequence: TGCGCCAGCGCCGGACAGGGTGTAGGGTATGGTCAGCCCCAGCATTTT.

The chain's CDR3 is CASSLAGLLSYNEQFF. The CDR3 region has the DNA TGTGCCAGCAGTTTAGCGGGACTCCTCTCCTACAATGAGCAGTTCTTC. The chain combines TRBV12-3 or TRBV12-4 with TRBJ2-1, with a tentative D call TRBD2 (6 bases). With 0 bases removed from V and 0 bases from J, the gap between germline ends came to 9 bases. The CDR3 consists of 16 residues.

This chain links TRBV2 with TRBJ1-6; 11 positions match TRBD1. The CDR3 has 15 residues. V shed 6 bases and J 9 bases; nucleotides not matched to a gene: 7. Germline values: CDR1 SNHLY, CDR2 FYNNEI. The CDR3 here is CASRRDRGFGSPLHF. DNA of the CDR3: TGTGCCAGCAGGCGGGACAGGGGGTTCGGTTCACCCCTCCACTTT.

The rearrangement links TRBV7-9 to TRBJ2-5; the match to TRBD1 covers 7 bases. CDR1 SEHNR and CDR2 FQNEAQ come from the germline V gene (reference sequence). Trimming cost V 5 bases and J 3 bases; bases outside gene matches: 6. The CDR3 has 14 amino acids. In nucleotides, the CDR3 is TGTGCCAGCAGCATTACCGGGACAGAAGAGACCCAGTACTTC. This encodes CASSITGTEETQYF.

This clonotype came up many times. J is TRBJ2-1 and V is TRBV20-1; 8 bases align to TRBD2. CDR3 length: 13 amino acids. V lost 5 bases to trimming and J lost 8 bases; unmatched junction nucleotides: 8. Germline V gene sequence: CDR1 DFQATT, CDR2 SNEGSKA (reference sequence). In DNA, the CDR3 is TGCAGTGCTGAAGCGGGAGCTAGGTATGAGCAGTTCTTC. Its translation: CSAEAGARYEQFF.

In this sample, this clonotype turned up many times. The chain is built from TRBV7-2 and TRBJ2-7; TRBD2 agrees at 9 bases. CDR1 is SGHTA, CDR2 FQGNSA, per germline. The CDR3 covers 15 residues. With V trimmed by 3 bases and J by 0 bases, 3 bases remained unmatched. The CDR3 DNA reads as TGTGCCAGCAGCTTGACTAGCGGCCTCTCCTACGAGCAGTACTTC. It is translated as CASSLTSGLSYEQYF.

Worth noting for this clonotype: One end of the junction varies from germline; a read error may be responsible. This chain joins TRBV7-9 and TRBJ2-7, with D possibly TRBD2 on 6 matching bases. From germline, CDR1 is SEHNR and CDR2 FQNEAQ (reference sequence). The length of the CDR3 is 15 residues. In DNA form, the CDR3 reads TGTACCAGCAGCTCCCCCCGAACTAGCAACTACGAGCAGTACTTC. This translates into CTSSSPRTSNYEQYF.

The chain has TRBV7-2 and TRBJ2-1; tentatively, D is TRBD1 (5 bases). The CDR3 has 14 amino acids. Germline V gives CDR1 SGHTA, CDR2 FQGNSA. V was cut by 5 bases and J by 12 bases, with 20 bases left in between. The CDR3 protein is CASSVSPVGRGQFF. The CDR3 DNA reads as TGTGCCAGCAGCGTATCTCCCGTGGGGCGTGGGCAGTTCTTC. The complete variable domain, with remaining parts taken from reference TRBV7-2 and TRBJ2-1, reads GAGVSQSPSNKVTEKGKDVELRCDPISGHTALYWYRQSLGQGLEFLIYFQGNSAPDKSGLPSDRFSAERTGGSVSTLTIQRTQQEDSAVYLCASSVSPVGRGQFFGPGTRLTVL.

This clonotype was seen just once. The chain combines TRBV4-2 with TRBJ2-4; D is unclear. V lost 1 base to trimming and J lost 2 bases, with 15 bases between them. From germline, CDR1 is LGHNA and CDR2 YNFKEQ. The length of the CDR3 is 17 residues. The DNA for the CDR3 is TGTGCCAGCAGCCAAGGTGGCGATCGGATACCCAAAAACATTCAGTACTTC. This encodes CASSQGGDRIPKNIQYF.

The chain recombines TRBV14 with TRBJ2-4; possible D gene TRBD2, 6 bases. The germline gives CDR1 SGHDN, CDR2 FVKESK. The CDR3 has 16 amino acids. V lost 2 bases and J lost 12, with 23 bases in between. CDR3 coding DNA: TGTGCCAGCAGCCAACTCTCGCCCCAGGCGGGATCTACTCAGTACTTC. As protein: CASSQLSPQAGSTQYF.

V usage is TRBV7-2 and J usage is TRBJ1-2; D is ambiguous. The germline V gene has CDR1 SGHTA and CDR2 FQGNSA. Between the trimmed V and J ends, which lost 2 bases and 7 bases, there was a span of 26 bases. The CDR3 spans 18 residues. CDR3 amino acids: CASSLSVGQTDQRSGYTF. The CDR3 nucleotides read TGTGCCAGCAGCTTATCGGTGGGTCAAACAGACCAACGGAGTGGCTACACCTTC.

This clonotype came up a few times. The chain couples TRBV20-1 to TRBJ2-5, with 9 bases aligning to TRBD1. CDR3 length: 17 residues. The germline V gene encodes CDR1 DFQATT and CDR2 SNEGSKA (reference sequence). V lost 4 bases and J lost 9; bases outside the gene matches: 21. CDR3 bases: TGCAGTGCTAAGATTACAGGGGGCTTCCCAACTCGGGGGTCCCAGTACTTC. Amino acid sequence: CSAKITGGFPTRGSQYF.

This clonotype was recorded many times. This chain uses TRBV20-1 with TRBJ2-6, with D possibly being TRBD1 or TRBD2 (6 bases each). CDR3 length equals 15 residues. CDR1 and CDR2 (germline): DFQATT, SNEGSKA (reference sequence). V was shortened by 0 bases and J by 3 bases, with 9 bases between the two germline ends. CDR3 DNA sequence: TGCAGTGCTAGAGATGGGGGGCTTGGGGCCAACGTCCTGACTTTC. It specifies CSARDGGLGANVLTF.

This chain joins TRBV27 and TRBJ2-1, with D maybe TRBD2 (5 bases). The DNA matches TRBJ2-7 better at its end, which makes the J call doubtful. This CDR3 comprises 15 residues. Germline assignment: CDR1 MNHEY and CDR2 SMNVEV (reference sequence). In DNA form, the CDR3 reads TGTGCCAGCCTTTCCGACTATCCCTCCTACAATGAGCAGTACTTC. Translation: CASLSDYPSYNEQYF.

The chain couples TRBV29-1 to TRBJ2-7; perhaps TRBD1 as D (6 bases). This CDR3 has 14 amino acids. The germline CDR1 and CDR2 sequences are SQVTM and ANQGSEA. Trimming took off 4 bases at V and 2 bases at J, with 15 bases between the two ends. The CDR3 protein is CSVVASRGTYEQYF. DNA of the CDR3: TGCAGCGTTGTCGCCTCCAGGGGTACCTACGAGCAGTACTTC.

This clonotype was seen repeatedly, ten times or more. The chain links TRBV3-1 to TRBJ2-7; 8 bases are a match to TRBD1. V gave up 1 base and J gave up 2 bases; unmatched junction bases: 1. The CDR3 length is 14 residues. CDR1 is LGHDT and CDR2 is YNNKEL in the germline V gene (reference sequence). The CDR3 loop reads CASSQGQGPYEQYF. CDR3 nucleotides: TGTGCCAGCAGCCAAGGACAGGGGCCCTACGAGCAGTACTTC.

The sample holds many counts of this clonotype. The rearrangement uses TRBV7-2 and TRBJ2-1; D is perhaps TRBD2 (8 bases). The CDR3 is made up of 19 amino acids. Per germline, CDR1 SGHTA and CDR2 FQGNSA. V lost 5 bases to trimming and J lost 1 base, with 24 bases between them. CDR3 in amino acids: CASSPRAGETRGSYNEQFF. CDR3 coding DNA: TGTGCCAGCAGCCCCAGAGCGGGAGAGACCAGGGGGTCCTACAATGAGCAGTTCTTC. Looking up the rest from reference TRBV7-2 and TRBJ2-1 gives the full variable domain: GAGVSQSPSNKVTEKGKDVELRCDPISGHTALYWYRQSLGQGLEFLIYFQGNSAPDKSGLPSDRFSAERTGGSVSTLTIQRTQQEDSAVYLCASSPRAGETRGSYNEQFFGPGTRLTVL.

The chain recombines TRBV2 with TRBJ2-1, with a tentative D call TRBD2 (5 bases). V lost 3 bases, J lost 9 bases, and 18 bases lay in between. This CDR3 has 15 amino acids. Germline loops: CDR1 SNHLY, CDR2 FYNNEI. DNA for the CDR3: TGTGCCAGCAGTGATTCACGGGAAGGTCGCATTGAGCAGTTCTTC. Its protein is CASSDSREGRIEQFF.

The chain combines TRBV7-6 with TRBJ2-7; perhaps TRBD1 as D (6 bases). Germline V lookup: CDR1 SGHVS, CDR2 FNYEAQ. This CDR3 comprises 17 residues. Trimming took off 2 bases at V and 2 bases at J, with 19 bases between the two ends. In DNA form, the CDR3 reads TGTGCCAGCAGCTTATTGGCCCAGGGCAGGGGAACCTACGAGCAGTACTTC. Protein sequence: CASSLLAQGRGTYEQYF.

This clonotype appeared many times. The chain uses TRBV29-1 and TRBJ2-7; weak D call: TRBD1 (6 bases). The CDR3 extends over 12 amino acids. V lost 6 bases, J lost 3 bases, and 12 bases lay in between. Germline V gene data show CDR1 as SQVTM and CDR2 as ANQGSEA. CDR3 coding DNA: TGCAGCGTCTCCGCGGACAGCTACGAGCAGTACTTC. It codes for CSVSADSYEQYF.

The chain employs TRBV10-1 and TRBJ2-4, with D possibly called TRBD1 or TRBD2 (5 bases each). The germline V gene encodes CDR1 WNHNN and CDR2 SYGVQD (reference sequence). This CDR3 comprises 13 residues. V lost 3 bases to trimming and J lost 13 bases, with 16 bases between them. For the CDR3, the DNA is TGCGCCAGCAGTGACGGAATTCGGGACGTGCAGTACTTC. This sequence encodes CASSDGIRDVQYF.

This rearrangement joins TRBV18 to TRBJ1-2; 7 bases map to TRBD1. The CDR3 has 14 amino acids. Per the germline V gene, CDR1 is KGHSH and CDR2 is LQKENI. V dropped 0 bases and J dropped 5; count of bases not matched to a gene: 3. Written as DNA, the CDR3 is TGTGCCAGCTCACCACCTTGGACAGGTTATGGCTACACCTTC. Its protein product is CASSPPWTGYGYTF.